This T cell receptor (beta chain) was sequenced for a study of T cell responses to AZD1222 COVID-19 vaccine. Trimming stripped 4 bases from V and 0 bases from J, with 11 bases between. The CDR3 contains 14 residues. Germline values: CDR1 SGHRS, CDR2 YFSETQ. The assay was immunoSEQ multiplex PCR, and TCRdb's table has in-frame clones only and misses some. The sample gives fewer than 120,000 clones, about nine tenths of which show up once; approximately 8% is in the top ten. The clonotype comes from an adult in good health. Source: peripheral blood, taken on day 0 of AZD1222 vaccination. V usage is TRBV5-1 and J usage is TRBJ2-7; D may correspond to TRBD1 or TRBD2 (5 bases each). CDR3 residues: CASSPPGPSYEQYF. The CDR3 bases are TGCGCCAGCAGCCCCCCGGGACCCTCCTACGAGCAGTACTTC.